This TCR beta chain was obtained from a study of identical twins. The CDR3 length is 13 residues. The ends were cut back, 3 bases at V and 7 bases at J, with 12 bases in the middle. Per germline, CDR1 MGHDK and CDR2 SYGVNS. With regard to this clonotype: Antigen specificity is unknown.

With no exceptions, donors were healthy Caucasians. Points from the study as a whole: Not following the same donors, the study drew its conclusions from cross-sectional statistical analysis. Analyses of zero insertions could, in part, be confounded by invariant MAIT and iNKT cells.

A template switching step contributed a universal primer site, while unique molecular identifiers were present in the cDNA. TCRdb recomputed calls from the 5' RACE reads with MiXCR, one row per CDR3 protein. In the table there are some 300,000 distinct CDR3 sequences, around an eighth of which are singletons. A further study also used this sample, focusing on yellow fever vaccine responses in identical twins.

This chain links TRBV25-1 with TRBJ1-2, with a tentative D call TRBD1 (6 bases). The sample was CD8+ T cells sorted from blood. The TCR sequence derives from a woman under 30 in good health. The CDR3 DNA is TGTGCCAGCAGTGAGGGGGGGGCGAGTGGCTACACCTTC. Translating it yields CASSEGGASGYTF.